Sequencing of this TCR beta chain was carried out in a study of TIL therapy for anti-PD-1-resistant metastatic lung cancer. Study-wide results and limits: Compared with baseline intratumoral T cells, expanded TIL cultures were more clonal and less diverse (approximately 6% vs 31%).

With respect to this clone: Its antigen is unidentified.

Sample time point: pre-treatment sample, taken before nivolumab and TIL therapy. Most excised metastases sampled were pleural nodules or supraclavicular lymph nodes. Progressing patients received lymphodepletion, expanded TIL infusion and IL-2. Patients were adults with stage 4 NSCLC. Sequencing used immunoSEQ v3. Produced via immunoSEQ multiplex PCR; TCRdb's table is partial and in-frame only. Of around 8,000 clones in the sample, 70% to 80% are singletons; the top ten hold 7% to 8.5%. CDR1 and CDR2 (germline): MDHEN, SYDVKM. The CDR3 spans 13 residues. Deletions cut 3 bases from V and 0 bases from J, with 5 bases between.

The chain has TRBV28 and TRBJ1-1, with D uncertain. The TCR comes from a person between 25 and 79 years old with non-small cell lung cancer. The starting material was tumor tissue, obtained at baseline. CDR3: CASSLRVNTEAFF. The CDR3 DNA reads TGTGCCAGCAGTTTGAGAGTGAACACTGAAGCTTTCTTT.